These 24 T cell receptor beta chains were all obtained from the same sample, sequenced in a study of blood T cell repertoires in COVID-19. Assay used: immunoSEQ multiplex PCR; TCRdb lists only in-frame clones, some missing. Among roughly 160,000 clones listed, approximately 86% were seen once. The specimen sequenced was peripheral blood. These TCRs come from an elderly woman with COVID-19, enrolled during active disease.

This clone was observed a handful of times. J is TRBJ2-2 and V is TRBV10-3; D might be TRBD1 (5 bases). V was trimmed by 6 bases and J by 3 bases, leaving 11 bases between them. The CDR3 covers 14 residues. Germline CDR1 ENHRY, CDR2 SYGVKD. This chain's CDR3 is CAIRTETYTGELFF. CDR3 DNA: TGTGCCATCAGGACAGAGACGTACACCGGGGAGCTGTTTTTT.

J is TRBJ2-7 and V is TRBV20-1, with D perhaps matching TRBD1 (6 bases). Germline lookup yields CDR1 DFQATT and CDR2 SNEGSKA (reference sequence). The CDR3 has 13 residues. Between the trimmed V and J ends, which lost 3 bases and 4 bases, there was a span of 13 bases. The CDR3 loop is CSASVQGPYEQYF. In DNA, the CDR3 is TGCAGTGCTAGTGTACAGGGTCCGTACGAGCAGTACTTC.

This CDR3 is CASSLRDRPNQPQHF. CDR3 DNA: TGTGCCAGTAGTCTCCGGGACAGGCCTAATCAGCCCCAGCATTTT. The chain combines TRBV19 with TRBJ1-5; TRBD1 matches 8 bases. Germline lookup yields CDR1 LNHDA and CDR2 SQIVND (reference sequence). V lost 5 bases and J lost 4; bases outside the gene matches: 7. CDR3 size: 15 residues.

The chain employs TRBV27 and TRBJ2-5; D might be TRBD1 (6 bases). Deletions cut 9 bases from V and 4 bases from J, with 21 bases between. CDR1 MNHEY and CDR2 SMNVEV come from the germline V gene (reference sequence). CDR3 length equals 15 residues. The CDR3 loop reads CARHPSGDPGETQYF. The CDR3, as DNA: TGTGCCAGGCATCCCTCAGGGGACCCGGGAGAGACCCAGTACTTC.

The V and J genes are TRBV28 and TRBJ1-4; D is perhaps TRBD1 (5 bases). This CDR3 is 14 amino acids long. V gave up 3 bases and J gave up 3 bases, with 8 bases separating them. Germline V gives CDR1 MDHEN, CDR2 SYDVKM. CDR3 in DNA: TGTGCCAGCAGTTTCCCGGGGGCTAATGAAAAACTGTTTTTT. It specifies CASSFPGANEKLFF.

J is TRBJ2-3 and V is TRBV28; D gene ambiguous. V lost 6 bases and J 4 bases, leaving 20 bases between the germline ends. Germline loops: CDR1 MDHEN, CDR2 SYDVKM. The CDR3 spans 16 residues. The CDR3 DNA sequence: TGTGCCAGCAGACCAGACATGGGTCCAACACCAGATACGCAGTATTTT. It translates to CASRPDMGPTPDTQYF.

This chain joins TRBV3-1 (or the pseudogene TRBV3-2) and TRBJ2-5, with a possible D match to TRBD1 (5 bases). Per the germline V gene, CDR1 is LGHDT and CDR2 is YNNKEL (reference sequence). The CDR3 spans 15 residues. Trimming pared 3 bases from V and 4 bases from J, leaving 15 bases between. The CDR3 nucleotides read TGTGCCAGCAGCCAGTTCCGGACACAGAGAGAGACCCAGTACTTC. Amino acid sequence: CASSQFRTQRETQYF.

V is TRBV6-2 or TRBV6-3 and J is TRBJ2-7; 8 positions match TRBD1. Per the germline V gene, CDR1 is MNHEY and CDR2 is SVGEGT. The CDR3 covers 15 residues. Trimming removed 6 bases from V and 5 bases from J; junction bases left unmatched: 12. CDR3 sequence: CASSGRATGGHEQYF. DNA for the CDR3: TGTGCCAGCAGCGGGCGTGCTACAGGGGGTCACGAGCAGTACTTC.

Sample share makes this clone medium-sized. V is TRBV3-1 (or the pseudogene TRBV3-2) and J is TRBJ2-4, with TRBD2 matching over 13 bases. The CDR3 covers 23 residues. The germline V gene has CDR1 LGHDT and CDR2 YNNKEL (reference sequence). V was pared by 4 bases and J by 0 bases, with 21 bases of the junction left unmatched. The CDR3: CASSPKRQNLTSGRFLAKNIQYF. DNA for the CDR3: TGTGCCAGCAGCCCTAAGCGACAGAATCTGACTAGCGGGAGGTTCCTAGCCAAAAACATTCAGTACTTC.

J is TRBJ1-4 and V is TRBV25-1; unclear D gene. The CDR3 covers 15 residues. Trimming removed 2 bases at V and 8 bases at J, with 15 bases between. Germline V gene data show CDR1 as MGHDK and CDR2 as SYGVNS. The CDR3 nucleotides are TGTGCCAGCAGTGAACTCGGGTCGGGGTGGGAAAAACTGTTTTTT. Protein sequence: CASSELGSGWEKLFF.

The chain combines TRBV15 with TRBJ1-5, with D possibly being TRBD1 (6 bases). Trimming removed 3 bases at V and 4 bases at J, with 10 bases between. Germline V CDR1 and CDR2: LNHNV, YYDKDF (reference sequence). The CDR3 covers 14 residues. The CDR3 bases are TGTGCCACCAGCAGCCCCGGACAGAATCAGCCCCAGCATTTT. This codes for CATSSPGQNQPQHF.

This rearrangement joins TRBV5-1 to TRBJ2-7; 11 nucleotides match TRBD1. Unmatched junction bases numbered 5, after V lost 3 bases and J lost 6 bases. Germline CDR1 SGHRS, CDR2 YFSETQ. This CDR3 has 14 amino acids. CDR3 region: CASSSYGTGGEQYF. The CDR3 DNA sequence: TGCGCCAGCAGCTCCTATGGGACAGGGGGCGAGCAGTACTTC.

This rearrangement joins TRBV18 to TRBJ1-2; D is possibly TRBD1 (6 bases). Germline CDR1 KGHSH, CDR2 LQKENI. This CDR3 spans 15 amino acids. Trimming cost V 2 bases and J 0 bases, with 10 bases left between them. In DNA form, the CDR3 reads TGTGCCAGCTCACCAGGGGGCCTTACTAACTATGGCTACACCTTC. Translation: CASSPGGLTNYGYTF.

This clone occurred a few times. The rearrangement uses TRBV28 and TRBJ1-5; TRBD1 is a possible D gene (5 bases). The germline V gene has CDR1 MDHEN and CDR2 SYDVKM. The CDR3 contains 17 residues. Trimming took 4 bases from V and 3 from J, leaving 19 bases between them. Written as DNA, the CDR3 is TGTGCCAGCAGTTCCCTACTTTCGTGGGGCTTCAATCAGCCCCAGCATTTT. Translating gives CASSSLLSWGFNQPQHF.

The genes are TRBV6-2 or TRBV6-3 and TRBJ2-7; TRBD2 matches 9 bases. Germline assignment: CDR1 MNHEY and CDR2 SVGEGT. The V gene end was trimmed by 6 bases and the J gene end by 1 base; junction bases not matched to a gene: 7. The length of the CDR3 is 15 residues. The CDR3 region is CASSPGLAGSYEQYF. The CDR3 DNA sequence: TGTGCCAGCAGCCCCGGCCTAGCGGGATCCTACGAGCAGTACTTC.

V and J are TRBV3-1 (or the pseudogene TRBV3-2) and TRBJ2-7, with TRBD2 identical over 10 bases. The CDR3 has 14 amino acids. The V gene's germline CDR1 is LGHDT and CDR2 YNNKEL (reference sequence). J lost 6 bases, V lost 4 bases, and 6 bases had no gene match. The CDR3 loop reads CASSPLAGTSEQYF. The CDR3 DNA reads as TGTGCCAGCAGCCCACTAGCGGGAACGAGCGAGCAGTACTTC.

The CDR3 reads CASSAPGLAKYEQYF. Written as DNA, the CDR3 is TGTGCCAGCAGCGCTCCGGGACTAGCGAAATACGAGCAGTACTTC. The V and J genes are TRBV7-2 and TRBJ2-7; 10 positions match TRBD2. CDR1 SGHTA and CDR2 FQGNSA come from the germline V gene. The CDR3 is made up of 15 amino acids. V shed 5 bases and J 4 bases; nucleotides not matched to a gene: 8.

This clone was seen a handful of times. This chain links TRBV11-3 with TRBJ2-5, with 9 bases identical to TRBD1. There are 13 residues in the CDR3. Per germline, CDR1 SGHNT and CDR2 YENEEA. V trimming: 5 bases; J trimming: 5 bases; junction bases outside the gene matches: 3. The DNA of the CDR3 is TGTGCCAGCAGCCGGGACAGGGATGAGACCCAGTACTTC. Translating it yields CASSRDRDETQYF.

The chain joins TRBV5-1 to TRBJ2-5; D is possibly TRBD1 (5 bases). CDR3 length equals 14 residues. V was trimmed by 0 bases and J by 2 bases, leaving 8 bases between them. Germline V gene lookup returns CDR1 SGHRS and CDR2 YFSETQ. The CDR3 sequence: CASSLGAGQETQYF. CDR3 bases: TGCGCCAGCAGCTTGGGTGCAGGGCAAGAGACCCAGTACTTC.

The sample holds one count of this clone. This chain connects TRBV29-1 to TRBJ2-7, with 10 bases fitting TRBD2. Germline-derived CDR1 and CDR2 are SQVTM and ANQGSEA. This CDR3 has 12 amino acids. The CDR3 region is CAGLAEHYEQYF. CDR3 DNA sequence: TGCGCAGGACTAGCGGAACACTACGAGCAGTACTTC.

The CDR3 sequence: CATLRQGRGEKLFF. The CDR3 nucleotides are TGTGCCACTCTCCGACAGGGGAGAGGGGAAAAACTGTTTTTT. J is TRBJ1-4 and V is TRBV19, with 8 bases matching TRBD1. The V gene end was trimmed by 10 bases and the J gene end by 8 bases; junction bases not matched to a gene: 12. The CDR3 extends over 14 amino acids. The germline gives CDR1 LNHDA, CDR2 SQIVND (reference sequence).

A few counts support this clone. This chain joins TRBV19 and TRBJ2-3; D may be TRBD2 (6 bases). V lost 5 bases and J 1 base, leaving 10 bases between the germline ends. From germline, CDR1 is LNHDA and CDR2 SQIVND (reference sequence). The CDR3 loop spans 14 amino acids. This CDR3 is CASSDSGGTDTQYF. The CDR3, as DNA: TGTGCCAGTAGTGACTCGGGGGGCACAGATACGCAGTATTTT.

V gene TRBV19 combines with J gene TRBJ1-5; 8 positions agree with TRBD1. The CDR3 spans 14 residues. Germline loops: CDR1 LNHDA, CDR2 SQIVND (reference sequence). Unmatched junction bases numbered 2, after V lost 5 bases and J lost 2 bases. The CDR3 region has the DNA TGTGCCAGTAGTGACAGGGGCCGCAATCAGCCCCAGCATTTT. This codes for CASSDRGRNQPQHF.

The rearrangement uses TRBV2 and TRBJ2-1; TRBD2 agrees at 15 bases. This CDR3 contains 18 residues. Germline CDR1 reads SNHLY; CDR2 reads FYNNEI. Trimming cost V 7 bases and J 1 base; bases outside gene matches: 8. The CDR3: CASTKRTSGRGSYNEQFF. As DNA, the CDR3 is TGTGCCAGCACCAAGAGGACTAGCGGGAGGGGGTCCTACAATGAGCAGTTCTTC.